A selection of T cell receptor beta chains follows, all from one sample in a study of T cells of healthy individuals. Using its own MiXCR run on the 5' RACE reads, TCRdb lists one record per CDR3 protein. The top ten clones hold about 16% of a sample with 53,000 or so distinct CDR3 sequences, approximately 14% of them seen once. The receptors here all came from a human donor in good health. CDR3s include the opening cysteine and the closing phenylalanine or tryptophan. A D gene is named only where the DNA matches it firmly. Part of the rows lack a size; the others show once, few, many or a class for expanded clones.

D	V	size	J	CDR3	DNA
TRBD2	TRBV29-1	many	TRBJ2-3	CSVRTRNADTQYF	TGCAGCGTTAGGACTAGAAATGCAGATACGCAGTATTTT
NA	TRBV19	NA	TRBJ2-4	CASRISAKNIQHF	TGTGCCAGTAGGATCAGCGCCAAAAACATTCAGCACTTC
NA	TRBV20-1	few	TRBJ2-3	CSAREALTDTQYF	TGCAGTGCTAGAGAAGCTCTCACAGATACGCAGTATTTT
TRBD2	TRBV5-6	NA	TRBJ2-3	CASSTDRGGLGDTQYF	TGTGCCAGCAGCACGGACCGGGGGGGCCTAGGAGATACGCAGTATTTT
NA	TRBV20-1	many	TRBJ2-7	CSARECRAGSPLPCEQYF	TGCAGTGCTAGGGAATGTCGTGCAGGATCGCCCCTTCCTTGCGAGCAGTACTTC
NA	TRBV4-3	many	TRBJ1-2	CASSPVGQGRYGYTF	TGCGCCAGCAGCCCCGTAGGGCAGGGACGCTATGGCTACACCTTC
NA	TRBV11-2	NA	TRBJ1-5	CASSLGQGPFQPQHF	TGTGCCAGCAGCTTAGGTCAGGGGCCTTTTCAGCCCCAGCATTTT
NA	TRBV4-1	many	TRBJ2-5	CASSQEGVNQETQYF	TGCGCCAGCAGCCAAGAAGGGGTCAACCAAGAGACCCAGTACTTC
TRBD1	TRBV2	NA	TRBJ2-7	CASSDWDRGSYEQYF	TGTGCCAGCAGTGATTGGGACAGGGGCTCCTACGAGCAGTACTTC
TRBD2	TRBV20-1	medium-sized	TRBJ2-1	CSARLGSGRGFDEQFF	TGCAGTGCTCGTCTGGGTAGCGGGAGGGGGTTCGATGAGCAGTTCTTC